This T cell receptor beta chain was sequenced during a study of OX40 agonist ivuxolimab in advanced cancers. The table came from immunoSEQ multiplex PCR; TCRdb's copy has only in-frame clones and leaves some out. The sample comprises some 110,000 clones, about 90% of which are singletons, and more than 0.7% rests with the top ten. The CDR3 extends over 16 amino acids. Germline V lookup: CDR1 MNHNY, CDR2 SVGAGI (reference sequence). Trimming pared 2 bases from V and 1 base from J, leaving 14 bases between. The rearrangement uses TRBV6-6 and TRBJ1-1; D is unclear. Specimen: CD4+ or CD8+ T cells sorted from blood, collected in a trial of the OX40 agonist ivuxolimab. The sequence came from an adult with an advanced solid tumor such as melanoma, head and neck, liver or kidney cancer. CDR3 protein: CASSYESSPPNTEAFF. The CDR3 DNA is TGTGCCAGCAGTTACGAGTCGAGCCCACCGAACACTGAAGCTTTCTTT.